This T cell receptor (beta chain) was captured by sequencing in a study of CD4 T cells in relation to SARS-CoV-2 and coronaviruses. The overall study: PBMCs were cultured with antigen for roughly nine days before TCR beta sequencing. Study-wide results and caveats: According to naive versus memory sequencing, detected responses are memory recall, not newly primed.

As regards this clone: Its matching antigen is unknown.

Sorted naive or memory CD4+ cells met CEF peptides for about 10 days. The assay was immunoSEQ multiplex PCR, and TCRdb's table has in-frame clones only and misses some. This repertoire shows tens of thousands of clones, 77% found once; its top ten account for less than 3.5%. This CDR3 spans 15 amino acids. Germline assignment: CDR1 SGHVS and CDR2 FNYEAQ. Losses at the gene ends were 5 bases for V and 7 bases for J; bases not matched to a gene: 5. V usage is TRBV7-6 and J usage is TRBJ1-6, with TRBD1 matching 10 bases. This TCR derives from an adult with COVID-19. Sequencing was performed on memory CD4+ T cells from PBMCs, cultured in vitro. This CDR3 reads CASSSRTGGNSPLHF. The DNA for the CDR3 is TGTGCCAGCAGCAGCAGGACAGGGGGAAATTCACCCCTCCACTTT.